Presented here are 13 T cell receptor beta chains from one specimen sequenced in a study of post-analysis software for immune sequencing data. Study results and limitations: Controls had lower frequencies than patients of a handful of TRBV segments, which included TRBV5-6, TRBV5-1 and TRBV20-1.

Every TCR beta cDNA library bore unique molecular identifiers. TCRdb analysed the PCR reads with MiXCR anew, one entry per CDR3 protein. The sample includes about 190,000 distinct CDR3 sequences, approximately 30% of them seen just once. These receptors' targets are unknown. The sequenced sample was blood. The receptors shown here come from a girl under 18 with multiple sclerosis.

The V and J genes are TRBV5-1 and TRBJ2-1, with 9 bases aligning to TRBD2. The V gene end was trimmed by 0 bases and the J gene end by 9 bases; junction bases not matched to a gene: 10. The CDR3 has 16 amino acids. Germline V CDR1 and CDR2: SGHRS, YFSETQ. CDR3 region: CASSLVISGGSSEQFF. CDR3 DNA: TGCGCCAGCAGCTTGGTTATTAGCGGGGGCTCCAGTGAGCAGTTCTTC.

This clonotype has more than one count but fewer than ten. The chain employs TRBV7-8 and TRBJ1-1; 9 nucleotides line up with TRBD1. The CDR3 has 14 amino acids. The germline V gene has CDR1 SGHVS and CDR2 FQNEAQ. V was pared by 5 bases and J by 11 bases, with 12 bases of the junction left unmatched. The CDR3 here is CASSRATGQGGAFF. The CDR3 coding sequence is TGTGCCAGCAGCCGAGCAACGGGACAGGGTGGGGCTTTCTTT. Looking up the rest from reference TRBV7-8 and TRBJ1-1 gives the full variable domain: GAGVSQSPRYKVAKRGQDVALRCDPISGHVSLFWYQQALGQGPEFLTYFQNEAQLDKSGLPSDRFFAERPEGSVSTLKIQRTQQEDSAVYLCASSRATGQGGAFFGQGTRLTVV.

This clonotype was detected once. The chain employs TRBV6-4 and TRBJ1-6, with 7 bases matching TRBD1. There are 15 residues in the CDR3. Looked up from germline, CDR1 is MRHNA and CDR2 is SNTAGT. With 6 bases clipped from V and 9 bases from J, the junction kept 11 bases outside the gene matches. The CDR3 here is CASRARDSEFSPLHF. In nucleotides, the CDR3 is TGTGCCAGCAGGGCTAGGGACAGCGAATTTTCACCCCTCCACTTT.

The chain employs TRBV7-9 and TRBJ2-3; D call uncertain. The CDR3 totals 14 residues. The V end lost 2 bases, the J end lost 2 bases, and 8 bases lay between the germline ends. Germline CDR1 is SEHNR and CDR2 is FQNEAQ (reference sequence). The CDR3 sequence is CASSLWRSTDTQYF. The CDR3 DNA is TGTGCCAGCAGCTTATGGCGGTCCACAGATACGCAGTATTTT. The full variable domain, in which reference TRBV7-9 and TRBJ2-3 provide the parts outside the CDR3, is DTGVSQNPRHKITKRGQNVTFRCDPISEHNRLYWYRQTLGQGPEFLTYFQNEAQLEKSRLLSDRFSAERPKGSFSTLEIQRTEQGDSAMYLCASSLWRSTDTQYFGPGTRLTVL.

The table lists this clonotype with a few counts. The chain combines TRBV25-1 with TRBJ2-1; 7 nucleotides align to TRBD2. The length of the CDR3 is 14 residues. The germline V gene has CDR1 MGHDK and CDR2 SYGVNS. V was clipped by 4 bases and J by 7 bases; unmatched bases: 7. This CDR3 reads CASSVPAGFNEQFF. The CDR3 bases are TGTGCCAGCAGTGTCCCAGCGGGGTTTAATGAGCAGTTCTTC.

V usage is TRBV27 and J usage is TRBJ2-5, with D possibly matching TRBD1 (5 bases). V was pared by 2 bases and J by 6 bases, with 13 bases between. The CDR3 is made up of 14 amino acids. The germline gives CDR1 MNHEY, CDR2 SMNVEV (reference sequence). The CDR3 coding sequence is TGTGCCAGCAGTTTAGAACAGGAACAAAAGACCCAGTACTTC. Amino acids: CASSLEQEQKTQYF.

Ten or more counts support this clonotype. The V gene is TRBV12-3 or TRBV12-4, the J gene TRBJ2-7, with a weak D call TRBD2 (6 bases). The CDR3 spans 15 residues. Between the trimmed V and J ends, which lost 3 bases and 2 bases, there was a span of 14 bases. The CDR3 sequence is CASSLYGGYAYEQYF. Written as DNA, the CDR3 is TGTGCCAGCAGTTTGTACGGGGGATACGCCTACGAGCAGTACTTC.

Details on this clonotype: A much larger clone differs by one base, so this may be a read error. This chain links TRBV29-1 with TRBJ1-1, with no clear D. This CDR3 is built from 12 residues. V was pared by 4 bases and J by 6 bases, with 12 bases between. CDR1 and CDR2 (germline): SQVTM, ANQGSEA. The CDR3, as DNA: TGCAGCGTTGGAGGATTCGGGTCTGAAGCTTTCTTT. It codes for CSVGGFGSEAFF. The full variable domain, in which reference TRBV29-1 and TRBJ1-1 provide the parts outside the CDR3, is SAVISQKPSRDICQRGTSLTIQCQVDSQVTMMFWYRQQPGQSLTLIATANQGSEATYESGFVIDKFPISRPNLTFSTLTVSNMSPEDSSIYLCSVGGFGSEAFFGQGTRLTVV.

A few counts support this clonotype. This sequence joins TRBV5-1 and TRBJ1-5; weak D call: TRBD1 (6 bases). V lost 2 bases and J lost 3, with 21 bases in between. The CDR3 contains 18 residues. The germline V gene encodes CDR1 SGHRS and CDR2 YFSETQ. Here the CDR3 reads CASSLLPGGGSFNQPQHF. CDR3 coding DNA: TGCGCCAGCAGCTTACTTCCCGGGGGGGGCTCGTTCAATCAGCCCCAGCATTTT.

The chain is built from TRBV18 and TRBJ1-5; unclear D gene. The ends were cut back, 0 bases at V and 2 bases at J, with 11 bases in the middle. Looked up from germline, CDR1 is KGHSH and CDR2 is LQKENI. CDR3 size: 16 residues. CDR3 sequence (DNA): TGTGCCAGCTCACCACCGACGGGGTCGGGCAATCAGCCCCAGCATTTT. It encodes CASSPPTGSGNQPQHF.

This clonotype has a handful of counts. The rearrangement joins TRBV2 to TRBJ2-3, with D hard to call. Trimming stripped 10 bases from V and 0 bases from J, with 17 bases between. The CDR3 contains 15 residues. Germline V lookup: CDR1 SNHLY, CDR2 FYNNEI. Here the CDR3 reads CATTSDKSSTDTQYF. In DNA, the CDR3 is TGTGCCACCACTTCCGACAAGTCTAGCACAGATACGCAGTATTTT.

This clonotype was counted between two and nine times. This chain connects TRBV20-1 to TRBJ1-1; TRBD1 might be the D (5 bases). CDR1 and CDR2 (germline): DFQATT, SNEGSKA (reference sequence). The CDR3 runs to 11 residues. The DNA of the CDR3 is TGCAGCGTGGGGGGGTACACTGAAGCTTTCTTT. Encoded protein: CSVGGYTEAFF.

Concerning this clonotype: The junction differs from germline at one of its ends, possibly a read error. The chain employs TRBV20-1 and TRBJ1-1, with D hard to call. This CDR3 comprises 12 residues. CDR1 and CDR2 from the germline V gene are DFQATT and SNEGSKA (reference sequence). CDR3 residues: CSARLVNTGAFF. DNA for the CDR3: TGCAGTGCTAGACTGGTGAACACTGGAGCTTTCTTT.